This TCR beta chain was recorded in a study of blood T cells in healthy people across ages. General observations from the study: Long-lived and aged donors differed, with more naive CD4+ cells and higher diversity in the long-lived.

About this clonotype itself: Antigen specificity is unknown.

The CDR3 extends over 11 amino acids. V dropped 7 bases and J dropped 7 bases, with 10 bases sitting between them. Total RNA, at least 6 micrograms per sample, came from PBMCs. It was with a sample-barcoded 5' primer and a J-beta primer mix that a second PCR of roughly 7 to 12 cycles was run. Template switching added a 12-random-nucleotide identifier to every cDNA molecule. A single record per CDR3 protein comes from TCRdb applying MiXCR to the 5' RACE reads. There are more than 1,400,000 distinct CDR3 sequences in the sample; roughly 45% occur only once, and 7.9% lies in the top ten. The sample comprised blood. The receptor was derived from a woman younger than 30 in good health. The chain uses TRBV12-3 or TRBV12-4 and TRBJ1-1; tentative D call: TRBD1 (5 bases). The CDR3 is CASTRDGEAFF. The CDR3 DNA reads as TGTGCCAGCACCCGGGACGGTGAAGCTTTCTTT.